This T cell receptor (beta chain) was observed in a study of blood T cell repertoires in COVID-19. Study summary: Nucleic acid was either cDNA or gDNA, and it came from T cells, B-cell-depleted T cells, or PBMCs.

V was clipped by 0 bases and J by 0 bases; unmatched bases: 5. This CDR3 contains 16 residues. CDR1 LGHNA and CDR2 YSLEER come from the germline V gene. In the original analysis: The authors estimated nucleated cell counts from reference gene primer amplification. The data were produced by immunoSEQ multiplex PCR, yet TCRdb's version contains in-frame clones alone and is incomplete. V and J calls and clone size come straight from that table; D and trimming were deduced from the DNA. The table lists about 340,000 clones, around 83% of them singletons. Material: peripheral blood. This chain joins TRBV4-3 and TRBJ2-7, with 7 bases identical to TRBD1. This TCR derives from a young man with active or convalescent COVID-19. The DNA of the CDR3 is TGCGCCAGCAGCCAAGAGGACAGGAGAAGCTCCTACGAGCAGTACTTC. Amino acids: CASSQEDRRSSYEQYF.